The clone carrying this TCR beta chain was seen a few times. As yet, its antigen is unknown. For TCRbeta, the library was prepared with unique molecular identifiers. TCRdb redid the calling of the PCR reads with MiXCR, one entry per CDR3 protein. Counted here are 530,000 or so distinct CDR3 sequences, roughly 27% occurring once; the ten biggest clones make up 36%. The record originates from a study of T-cell reconstitution after alpha-beta-depleted transplantation in children. Regarding the study as a whole: By about two months after transplant, alpha-beta T cells reportedly arose from several hundred graft clones that had expanded.

V dropped 7 bases and J dropped 6; count of bases not matched to a gene: 8. This CDR3 spans 14 amino acids. V and J are TRBV12-3 or TRBV12-4 and TRBJ1-2, with 10 bases fitting TRBD1. The sequence was obtained from a boy less than two years old with Wiskott-Aldrich syndrome, due to receive a stem cell transplant. The sample here was PBMCs, taken before TCRalphabeta/CD19-depleted stem cell transplant. The CDR3 protein is CASTYRQGANGYTF. CDR3 DNA sequence: TGTGCCAGCACTTATAGACAGGGGGCGAATGGCTACACCTTC.